This is a list of T cell receptor beta chains from one sample in a study of blood T cell repertoires in COVID-19. Assay used: immunoSEQ multiplex PCR; TCRdb lists only in-frame clones, some missing. This table has roughly 82,000 clones, roughly four fifths appearing once. Source material: peripheral blood. These receptors all stem from a man aged 55-75 years with acute or convalescent COVID-19. Both conserved end residues are part of each CDR3. The order of the fields is J gene, CDR3 length, V gene, D gene, clone size, CDR3 protein, CDR3 DNA. The D gene is left open where the match is weak. The size field is filled for only some rows; it gives once, few, many or a size class.

j_gene: TRBJ2-7
len: 13
v_gene: TRBV14
d_gene: TRBD1
abundance: -
CDR3aa: CASSWDRGYEQYF
CDR3nt: TGTGCCAGCTCCTGGGACAGGGGCTACGAGCAGTACTTC

j_gene: TRBJ2-1
len: 14
v_gene: TRBV5-4
d_gene: -
abundance: once
CDR3aa: CASSRTSDRNEQFF
CDR3nt: TGTGCCAGCAGCCGCACCTCAGATCGTAATGAGCAGTTCTTC

j_gene: TRBJ1-2
len: 15
v_gene: TRBV6-2/TRBV6-3
d_gene: TRBD1
abundance: -
CDR3aa: CASSPGGQLPYGYTF
CDR3nt: TGTGCCAGCAGTCCCGGGGGACAGTTACCCTATGGCTACACCTTC

j_gene: TRBJ1-2
len: 13
v_gene: TRBV7-2
d_gene: TRBD1
abundance: -
CDR3aa: CASSPQTGDGYTF
CDR3nt: TGTGCCAGCAGCCCGCAGACAGGGGACGGCTACACCTTC

j_gene: TRBJ2-3
len: 16
v_gene: TRBV3-1/TRBV3-2
d_gene: TRBD1
abundance: -
CDR3aa: CASSRRGQGGTDTQYF
CDR3nt: TGTGCCAGCAGCCGTAGAGGACAGGGGGGGACAGATACGCAGTATTTT

j_gene: TRBJ2-7
len: 15
v_gene: TRBV7-2
d_gene: TRBD2
abundance: -
CDR3aa: CASSLGVSGNYEQYF
CDR3nt: TGTGCCAGCAGCTTAGGGGTCAGCGGGAATTACGAGCAGTACTTC

j_gene: TRBJ2-3
len: 15
v_gene: TRBV11-1
d_gene: TRBD2
abundance: -
CDR3aa: CASSLGTSSPDTQYF
CDR3nt: TGTGCCAGCAGCTTGGGGACTAGCTCCCCAGATACGCAGTATTTT

j_gene: TRBJ2-6
len: 19
v_gene: TRBV4-2
d_gene: TRBD1
abundance: -
CDR3aa: CASSQNTGTGSPGANVLTF
CDR3nt: TGTGCCAGCAGCCAAAACACCGGGACAGGGTCCCCTGGGGCCAACGTCCTGACTTTC

j_gene: TRBJ1-1
len: 11
v_gene: TRBV5-6
d_gene: -
abundance: few
CDR3aa: CASSFRVEAFF
CDR3nt: TGTGCCAGCAGCTTCAGGGTTGAAGCTTTCTTT

j_gene: TRBJ2-7
len: 16
v_gene: TRBV4-3
d_gene: -
abundance: -
CDR3aa: CASSPGQGGGSYEQYF
CDR3nt: TGCGCCAGCAGCCCCGGACAGGGCGGGGGAAGCTACGAGCAGTACTTC

j_gene: TRBJ2-5
len: 12
v_gene: TRBV19
d_gene: -
abundance: -
CDR3aa: CASRQAGETQYF
CDR3nt: TGTGCCAGTAGGCAGGCAGGGGAGACCCAGTACTTC

j_gene: TRBJ2-4
len: 14
v_gene: TRBV28
d_gene: -
abundance: -
CDR3aa: CASSTTREVDIQYF
CDR3nt: TGTGCCAGCAGTACCACCCGGGAAGTGGACATTCAGTACTTC

j_gene: TRBJ2-1
len: 16
v_gene: TRBV4-1
d_gene: -
abundance: -
CDR3aa: CASSGRSGHLEREQFF
CDR3nt: TGCGCCAGCAGCGGGAGATCGGGACATCTAGAGCGTGAGCAGTTCTTC

j_gene: TRBJ2-3
len: 12
v_gene: TRBV29-1
d_gene: -
abundance: -
CDR3aa: CSVNSFTDTQYF
CDR3nt: TGCAGCGTCAACTCCTTCACGGATACGCAGTATTTT

j_gene: TRBJ1-6
len: 15
v_gene: TRBV3-1/TRBV3-2
d_gene: TRBD1
abundance: -
CDR3aa: CASSHGQGGNSPLHF
CDR3nt: TGTGCCAGCAGCCACGGACAGGGTGGTAATTCACCCCTCCACTTT

j_gene: TRBJ2-3
len: 15
v_gene: TRBV19
d_gene: -
abundance: -
CDR3aa: CASSIGGPSTDTQYF
CDR3nt: TGTGCCAGTAGTATTGGGGGCCCTAGCACAGATACGCAGTATTTT

j_gene: TRBJ2-5
len: 19
v_gene: TRBV7-2
d_gene: TRBD2
abundance: -
CDR3aa: CASSLAKRTSGRWRETQYF
CDR3nt: TGTGCCAGCAGCTTAGCCAAAAGGACTAGCGGGAGGTGGCGGGAGACCCAGTACTTC

j_gene: TRBJ1-1
len: 14
v_gene: TRBV5-1
d_gene: -
abundance: -
CDR3aa: CASSLRQQNTEAFF
CDR3nt: TGCGCCAGCAGCTTAAGACAGCAGAACACTGAAGCTTTCTTT

j_gene: TRBJ2-5
len: 16
v_gene: TRBV15
d_gene: TRBD2
abundance: -
CDR3aa: CATSRDQTSGQETQYF
CDR3nt: TGTGCCACCAGCAGAGATCAGACTAGCGGTCAAGAGACCCAGTACTTC

j_gene: TRBJ1-1
len: 17
v_gene: TRBV9
d_gene: TRBD1
abundance: -
CDR3aa: CASSPKGQGVRDTEAFF
CDR3nt: TGTGCCAGCAGCCCCAAGGGGCAGGGGGTCCGTGACACTGAAGCTTTCTTT

j_gene: TRBJ1-2
len: 15
v_gene: TRBV6-5
d_gene: -
abundance: -
CDR3aa: CASSTTGTPTEGYTF
CDR3nt: TGTGCCAGCAGTACAACCGGGACACCCACGGAAGGCTACACCTTC

j_gene: TRBJ1-1
len: 11
v_gene: TRBV25-1
d_gene: -
abundance: -
CDR3aa: CASSERGGAFF
CDR3nt: TGTGCCAGCAGTGAAAGGGGGGGGGCTTTCTTT